These 24 T cell receptor beta chains were sequenced from one sample in a study of CD8+ T cells in alopecia areata. Following RNA extraction, reverse transcription yielded cDNA that acted as the sequencing template. Profiled with immunoSEQ multiplex PCR; TCRdb holds only in-frame clones, not every one. The data contain about 34,000 clones, approximately 58% of them singletons. The sequencing sample was made of NKG2D-high CD8+ T cells sorted from blood. These receptors all stem from a human donor with alopecia areata.

This chain joins TRBV9 and TRBJ1-1; 7 nucleotides agree with TRBD1. Per the germline V gene, CDR1 is SGDLS and CDR2 is YYNGEE. There are 11 residues in the CDR3. The V segment lost 3 bases and the J segment 8 bases; nucleotides outside the gene matches: 1. In DNA, the CDR3 is TGTGCCAGCAGCGACAGGGGAGAAGCTTTCTTT. Its translation is CASSDRGEAFF.

The chain combines TRBV25-1 with TRBJ1-2, with 9 bases matching TRBD1. The CDR3 extends over 13 amino acids. CDR1 and CDR2 (germline): MGHDK, SYGVNS. V lost 4 bases, J lost 6 bases, and 3 bases stayed unmatched. The CDR3 sequence is CASSGTGGDGYTF. CDR3 nucleotides: TGTGCCAGCAGTGGAACAGGGGGCGATGGCTACACCTTC.

This chain uses TRBV4-2 with TRBJ2-3; 14 nucleotides line up with TRBD2. The length of the CDR3 is 17 residues. Trimming at V came to 4 bases and at J to 4 bases, leaving 7 bases not matched to a gene. Germline lookup yields CDR1 LGHNA and CDR2 YNFKEQ. DNA for the CDR3: TGTGCCAGCAGCCTACGGACTAGCGGGGGGCCATCAGATACGCAGTATTTT. Protein sequence: CASSLRTSGGPSDTQYF.

CDR3 amino acids: CASSSFLADTQYF. In nucleotides, the CDR3 is TGTGCCAGCAGCTCGTTCCTGGCAGATACGCAGTATTTT. The V gene is TRBV6-5, the J gene TRBJ2-3; D remains unclear. The V and J ends lost 6 bases and 4 bases respectively, with 11 bases between them. Per germline, CDR1 MNHEY and CDR2 SVGAGI. The CDR3 spans 13 residues.

As DNA, the CDR3 is TGTGCCAGCAGTTTTTGGGGAAAAGAGACCCAGTACTTC. Amino acids: CASSFWGKETQYF. The rearrangement joins TRBV28 to TRBJ2-5; D is uncertain. V was pared by 3 bases and J by 3 bases, with 8 bases between. The CDR3 runs 13 residues. The germline V gene has CDR1 MDHEN and CDR2 SYDVKM.

This clone turned up a few times. V and J are TRBV5-1 and TRBJ1-1, with a weak D call TRBD1 (6 bases). Per germline, CDR1 SGHRS and CDR2 YFSETQ. The CDR3 has 18 amino acids. V lost 1 base to trimming and J lost 0 bases, with 19 bases between them. CDR3 sequence: CASSLKGRGRDMNTEAFF. As DNA, the CDR3 is TGCGCCAGCAGCTTGAAGGGTCGGGGCAGGGACATGAACACTGAAGCTTTCTTT.

This clone was detected only once. The genes are TRBV7-9 and TRBJ1-2; perhaps TRBD1 as D (6 bases). The ends were cut back, 5 bases at V and 8 bases at J, with 15 bases in the middle. Germline V lookup: CDR1 SEHNR, CDR2 FQNEAQ (reference sequence). The CDR3 has 13 amino acids. CDR3 coding DNA: TGTGCCAGCAGCCCACAGGGAGGTGCCGGCTACACCTTC. Amino acid sequence: CASSPQGGAGYTF. The complete variable domain, with remaining parts taken from reference TRBV7-9 and TRBJ1-2, reads DTGVSQNPRHKITKRGQNVTFRCDPISEHNRLYWYRQTLGQGPEFLTYFQNEAQLEKSRLLSDRFSAERPKGSFSTLEIQRTEQGDSAMYLCASSPQGGAGYTFGSGTRLTVV.

The chain joins TRBV7-9 to TRBJ1-2; TRBD1 matches at 7 bases. The CDR3 has 16 amino acids. The trim removed 5 bases at V and 0 bases at J, leaving 9 bases unmatched. Germline-derived CDR1 and CDR2 are SEHNR and FQNEAQ (reference sequence). The CDR3 DNA is TGTGCCAGCAGCCCACTAGGACAGGATTCTAACTATGGCTACACCTTC. The encoded protein is CASSPLGQDSNYGYTF.

The chain joins TRBV19 to TRBJ1-1; the D gene is possibly TRBD1 (5 bases). The CDR3 runs to 14 residues. The V end lost 2 bases, the J end lost 0 bases, and 7 bases lay between the germline ends. CDR1 is LNHDA and CDR2 is SQIVND in the germline V gene (reference sequence). The CDR3 sequence: CASSIPGMNTEAFF. The CDR3 DNA reads as TGTGCCAGTAGTATACCAGGGATGAACACTGAAGCTTTCTTT.

The rearrangement links TRBV29-1 to TRBJ2-1; the D gene is possibly TRBD1 (6 bases). Germline V gene sequence: CDR1 SQVTM, CDR2 ANQGSEA. The CDR3 length is 14 residues. Deletions cut 0 bases from V and 4 bases from J, with 10 bases between. CDR3 sequence: CSVEDLQGYNEQFF. The CDR3 DNA follows: TGCAGCGTTGAAGATCTACAGGGTTACAATGAGCAGTTCTTC.

CDR3 sequence: CASSDIYVNTGELFF. CDR3 sequence (DNA): TGTGCCAGCAGTGATATATACGTTAACACCGGGGAGCTGTTTTTT. The gene calls are TRBV2 and TRBJ2-2; D remains unclear. The V end was cut by 3 bases, the J end by 2 bases, with 10 bases between. This CDR3 contains 15 residues. Per the germline V gene, CDR1 is SNHLY and CDR2 is FYNNEI.

The chain carries TRBV28 and TRBJ2-7; the match to TRBD2 covers 14 bases. This CDR3 is 14 amino acids long. Looked up from germline, CDR1 is MDHEN and CDR2 is SYDVKM. The V segment lost 6 bases and the J segment 6 bases; nucleotides outside the gene matches: 4. CDR3 sequence (DNA): TGTGCCAGCAGCCCGGGACTAGCGGGGGTCGAGCAGTACTTC. It is translated as CASSPGLAGVEQYF.

Here the CDR3 reads CSVEVYQETQYF. The CDR3 DNA follows: TGCAGCGTTGAAGTGTACCAAGAGACCCAGTACTTC. The rearrangement uses TRBV29-1 and TRBJ2-5; D gene unclear. This CDR3 has 12 amino acids. V shed 1 base and J shed 0 bases, with 3 bases lying between them. Germline assignment: CDR1 SQVTM and CDR2 ANQGSEA.

The DNA of the CDR3 is TGTGCCAGCAACTCCGACAGGCGGATCGGGGAGCTGTTTTTT. The encoded protein is CASNSDRRIGELFF. This rearrangement joins TRBV5-4 to TRBJ2-2, with D tentatively TRBD1 (6 bases). The CDR3 contains 14 residues. CDR1 SGHNT and CDR2 YYREEE come from the germline V gene (reference sequence). The V end was cut by 6 bases, the J end by 7 bases, with 16 bases between.

The V gene is TRBV9, the J gene TRBJ2-3; D is uncertain. V gave up 4 bases and J gave up 2 bases, with 8 bases separating them. Looked up from germline, CDR1 is SGDLS and CDR2 is YYNGEE. This CDR3 contains 13 residues. CDR3 nucleotide sequence: TGTGCCAGCAGCCCCCACGCCACAGATACGCAGTATTTT. Residues: CASSPHATDTQYF.

The V gene is TRBV27, the J gene TRBJ2-7; a weak D match, TRBD2 (5 bases). CDR3 length: 15 amino acids. V shed 3 bases and J shed 2 bases, with 14 bases lying between them. Per the germline V gene, CDR1 is MNHEY and CDR2 is SMNVEV (reference sequence). The CDR3 DNA is TGTGCCAGCAGTTTCCGGGGTGGCGCAACCTACGAGCAGTACTTC. Protein product: CASSFRGGATYEQYF.

The chain has TRBV5-1 and TRBJ2-1; 7 nucleotides agree with TRBD2. The CDR3 runs 15 residues. Germline lookup yields CDR1 SGHRS and CDR2 YFSETQ. J lost 6 bases, V lost 1 base, and 7 bases had no gene match. DNA for the CDR3: TGCGCCAGCAGCTTGTGGGCTAGCGGACCCAATGAGCAGTTCTTC. This codes for CASSLWASGPNEQFF. Full variable domain (outside the CDR3, taken from reference TRBV5-1 and TRBJ2-1): KAGVTQTPRYLIKTRGQQVTLSCSPISGHRSVSWYQQTPGQGLQFLFEYFSETQRNKGNFPGRFSGRQFSNSRSEMNVSTLELGDSALYLCASSLWASGPNEQFFGPGTRLTVL.

The chain carries TRBV7-9 and TRBJ1-1; maybe TRBD1 (5 bases). The V end lost 2 bases, the J end lost 5 bases, and 24 bases lay between the germline ends. Germline-derived CDR1 and CDR2 are SEHNR and FQNEAQ (reference sequence). CDR3 size: 18 residues. The DNA of the CDR3 is TGTGCCAGCAGCTTAAAATATAGGTTTGGGACCCCAGGGACTGAAGCTTTCTTT. It yields the protein CASSLKYRFGTPGTEAFF.

The J gene is TRBJ2-3, the V gene TRBV4-1; D ambiguous. V was shortened by 4 bases and J by 6 bases, with 11 bases between the two germline ends. Germline loops: CDR1 MGHRA, CDR2 YSYEKL. This CDR3 has 13 amino acids. CDR3 region: CASSPVVADTQYF. CDR3 DNA: TGCGCCAGCAGCCCAGTAGTTGCGGATACGCAGTATTTT.

The rearrangement joins TRBV7-3 to TRBJ2-1, with D possibly TRBD1 on 5 matching bases. In germline, CDR1 is SGHTA, CDR2 FQGTGA. V was trimmed by 6 bases and J by 9 bases, leaving 12 bases between them. The CDR3 runs to 12 residues. The CDR3 region has the DNA TGTGCCAGCAGTTCCCAGGGCCGTGAGCAGTTCTTC. It encodes CASSSQGREQFF.

The gene calls are TRBV14 and TRBJ2-7; 8 bases map to TRBD1. Trimming at V came to 5 bases and at J to 6 bases, leaving 6 bases not matched to a gene. There are 13 residues in the CDR3. Germline assignment: CDR1 SGHDN and CDR2 FVKESK. CDR3 residues: CASSSIDRGEQYF. CDR3 in DNA: TGTGCCAGCAGCTCCATTGACAGGGGCGAGCAGTACTTC.

This chain joins TRBV29-1 and TRBJ2-1; TRBD1 is a possible D gene (6 bases). V dropped 3 bases and J dropped 4 bases, with 7 bases sitting between them. This CDR3 has 12 residues. The germline gives CDR1 SQVTM, CDR2 ANQGSEA. The CDR3 here is CSVEDRYNEQFF. In nucleotides, the CDR3 is TGCAGCGTTGAGGACAGATACAATGAGCAGTTCTTC.

This clone was found a few times. V gene TRBV7-9 combines with J gene TRBJ2-7, with TRBD1 identical over 11 bases. CDR3 size: 14 residues. Trimming removed 4 bases from V and 6 bases from J; junction bases left unmatched: 5. Germline V gene lookup returns CDR1 SEHNR and CDR2 FQNEAQ (reference sequence). The CDR3 spells CASSYGTGGREQYF. In nucleotides, the CDR3 is TGTGCCAGCAGCTACGGGACAGGGGGACGCGAGCAGTACTTC.

The chain combines TRBV5-4 with TRBJ2-1; D perhaps matches TRBD2 (5 bases). V lost 2 bases to trimming and J lost 3 bases, with 9 bases between them. From germline, CDR1 is SGHNT and CDR2 YYREEE (reference sequence). This CDR3 comprises 14 residues. CDR3 nucleotide sequence: TGTGCCAGCAGCTTACAGCGGTACTACAATGAGCAGTTCTTC. Protein product: CASSLQRYYNEQFF.